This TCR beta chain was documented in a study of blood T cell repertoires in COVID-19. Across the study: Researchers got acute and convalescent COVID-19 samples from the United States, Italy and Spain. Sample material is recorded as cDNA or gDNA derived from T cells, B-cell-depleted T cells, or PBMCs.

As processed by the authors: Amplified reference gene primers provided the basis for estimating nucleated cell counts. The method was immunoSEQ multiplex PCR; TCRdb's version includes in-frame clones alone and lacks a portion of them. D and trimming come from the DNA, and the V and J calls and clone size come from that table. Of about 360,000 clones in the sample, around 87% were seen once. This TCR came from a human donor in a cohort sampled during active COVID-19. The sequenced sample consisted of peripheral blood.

The chain's CDR3 is CASSLALGGGTDTQYF. The DNA for the CDR3 is TGTGCCAGCAGCTTAGCGCTAGGGGGGGGCACAGATACGCAGTATTTT. This chain connects TRBV7-2 to TRBJ2-3, with D maybe TRBD2 (7 bases). The V and J ends lost 0 bases and 1 base respectively, with 11 bases between them. This CDR3 has 16 residues. Germline V gene data show CDR1 as SGHTA and CDR2 as FQGNSA. The variable domain in full, completed from reference TRBV7-2 and TRBJ2-3, reads GAGVSQSPSNKVTEKGKDVELRCDPISGHTALYWYRQSLGQGLEFLIYFQGNSAPDKSGLPSDRFSAERTGGSVSTLTIQRTQQEDSAVYLCASSLALGGGTDTQYFGPGTRLTVL.